A selection of T cell receptor beta chains follows, all from one sample in a study of cytomegalovirus exposure and HLA in healthy donors. The protocol was immunoSEQ multiplex PCR, while the TCRdb copy is restricted to in-frame clones and leaves out a portion. The sample records approximately 210,000 clones, about 89% being singletons. Sample: PBMCs. The receptor set was obtained from a man younger than 45 in good health and CMV-seronegative. The CDR3 runs from the conserved cysteine through the conserved F or W. D genes are given only for firm matches. Clone size is stated in some rows and not others, as once, few, many or a class when expanded.

abundance	v_gene	d_gene	j_gene	CDR3nt	CDR3aa
-	TRBV30	-	TRBJ1-5	TGTGCCTGGAAAGACTCGGGCAATCAGCCCCAGCATTTT	CAWKDSGNQPQHF
-	TRBV5-1	-	TRBJ1-6	TGCGCCAGCAGCTTGATGAGGGTAGGGTCACCCCTCCACTTT	CASSLMRVGSPLHF
once	TRBV7-8	TRBD1	TRBJ1-5	TGTGCCAGCAGCTCACCACAGGGGGCCGGCAATCAGCCCCAGCATTTT	CASSSPQGAGNQPQHF
-	TRBV7-9	TRBD1	TRBJ1-1	TGTGCCAGCAGCAGGGACAGGGTGGACACTGAAGCTTTCTTT	CASSRDRVDTEAFF
-	TRBV6-5	TRBD1	TRBJ1-3	TGTGCCAGCAGTTGGAGGACAGGGATCTCTGGAAACACCATATATTTT	CASSWRTGISGNTIYF
-	TRBV7-2	-	TRBJ2-6	TGTGCCAGCAGCTTACAAGGAGCCCTCTCTGGGGCCAACGTCCTGACTTTC	CASSLQGALSGANVLTF
-	TRBV7-6	TRBD1	TRBJ1-1	TGTGCCAGCTTTGGGACAGCCATGAACACTGAAGCTTTCTTT	CASFGTAMNTEAFF
-	TRBV7-2	-	TRBJ1-3	TGTGCCAGCAGATCAACGGTGGGCGGAAACACCATATATTTT	CASRSTVGGNTIYF
once	TRBV18	-	TRBJ1-1	TGTGCCAGCTCACCACAGGGGCCTGAAGCTTTCTTT	CASSPQGPEAFF
-	TRBV6-1	-	TRBJ1-4	TGTGCCAGCAGTCAACGACAGGCTGAAAAACTGTTTTTT	CASSQRQAEKLFF
-	TRBV9	TRBD1	TRBJ1-2	TGTGCCAGCACCTCTCCGGACAGGGGCTATGGCTACACCTTC	CASTSPDRGYGYTF
-	TRBV7-9	TRBD1	TRBJ2-7	TGTGCCAGCAGCTTAGCGGGACCACAGGGGGACTACGAGCAGTACTTC	CASSLAGPQGDYEQYF
-	TRBV6-5	TRBD1	TRBJ1-2	TGTGCCAGCACCCCGCGCCAGGGGGACTATGGCTACACCTTC	CASTPRQGDYGYTF
-	TRBV7-8	-	TRBJ2-5	TGTGCCAGCAGCTCAGACCCTAGAAGTAACCAAGAGACCCAGTACTTC	CASSSDPRSNQETQYF
-	TRBV5-7	-	TRBJ2-2	TGTGCCAGCAGCCCTGACACCGGGGAGCTGTTTTTT	CASSPDTGELFF
-	TRBV6-1	TRBD1	TRBJ1-5	TGTGCCAGCAGTGGATCAGGACAGGTTGGCAATCAGCCCCAGCATTTT	CASSGSGQVGNQPQHF
-	TRBV18	TRBD1	TRBJ1-1	TGTGCCAGCTCGACAGACAGGGGCGCTGAAGCTTTCTTT	CASSTDRGAEAFF
-	TRBV5-4	-	TRBJ2-3	TGTGCCAGCGGTCTAGGGGGAGATACGCAGTATTTT	CASGLGGDTQYF
-	TRBV28	-	TRBJ2-2	TGTGCCAGCAGTCCGAGCTCGTCCGGGGAGCTGTTTTTT	CASSPSSSGELFF
-	TRBV4-1	TRBD1	TRBJ2-2	TGCGCCAGCAGCCAACGGACAGGCCCGAACACCGGGGAGCTGTTTTTT	CASSQRTGPNTGELFF
-	TRBV2	-	TRBJ1-5	TGTGCCAGCAGGAAAGGACCGGGGAGTGGTCAGCCCCAGCATTTT	CASRKGPGSGQPQHF
-	TRBV27	-	TRBJ2-7	TGTGCCAGCAGTCTACACCCACTGGAGAGGGCCGAGCAGTACTTC	CASSLHPLERAEQYF
-	TRBV21-1	-	TRBJ2-5	TGTGCCAGCAGCAAAAGTCCTATCGTGGGAGCAGAGACCCAGTACTTC	CASSKSPIVGAETQYF
-	TRBV4-1	-	TRBJ1-1	TGCGCCAGCAGCCCCTCCGGGGCGCAGGGGACTGAAGCTTTCTTT	CASSPSGAQGTEAFF
-	TRBV30	TRBD2	TRBJ2-1	TGTGCCTGTGAGGGTAGCGGGAGGGCCCTGGTCTTC	CACEGSGRALVF
-	TRBV11-2	-	TRBJ2-7	TGTGCCAGCAGCTTATCACGGGGATGGGCTGACGAGCAGTACTTC	CASSLSRGWADEQYF
-	TRBV6-1	-	TRBJ2-3	TGTGCCAGCAGAAAAATCGGGAGCGCAGATACGCAGTATTTT	CASRKIGSADTQYF
-	TRBV4-1	-	TRBJ2-7	TGCGCCAGCAGCCAAGAAGGGGCCAGACTCTACGAGCAGTACTTC	CASSQEGARLYEQYF
-	TRBV7-2	-	TRBJ2-2	TGTGCCAGCAGCTCCCGGGTGGATGAGAGGTTGTTTTTT	CASSSRVDERLFF
-	TRBV6-6	TRBD2	TRBJ2-1	TGTGCCAGCACTCAACTAGCGGGGGGGTATGAGCAGTTCTTC	CASTQLAGGYEQFF
-	TRBV28	-	TRBJ2-2	TGTGCCAGCAAGCCCCGGGTCGGTCGCGCGAACACCGGGGAGCTGTTTTTT	CASKPRVGRANTGELFF
-	TRBV27	TRBD1	TRBJ1-2	TGTGCCAGCAGTTTGCGACAGGGGTTAAGCTATGGCTACACCTTC	CASSLRQGLSYGYTF
-	TRBV7-9	-	TRBJ1-2	TGTGCCAGCAGCTTAAAAGAGAGGTCCGTTTATGGCTACACCTTC	CASSLKERSVYGYTF
-	TRBV7-9	-	TRBJ1-3	TGTGCCAGCAGCCCCCCCGCCGGGACTGGAAACACCATATATTTT	CASSPPAGTGNTIYF
-	TRBV7-7	-	TRBJ2-1	TGTGCTAGCAGCTCCGACAGGCTCAATGAGCAGTTCTTC	CASSSDRLNEQFF
-	TRBV13	TRBD1	TRBJ2-6	TGTGCCAGCAGCCCAGGGGGCGGGCCCAGCTCTGGGGCCAACGGCCTGACTTTC	CASSPGGGPSSGANGLTF
-	TRBV10-3	-	TRBJ1-2	TGTGCCATCAGTGTGGCGGGATACTATGGCTACACCTTC	CAISVAGYYGYTF
-	TRBV18	TRBD1	TRBJ1-4	TGTGCCAGCTCACCCCCGACAGGGGATGAAAAACTGTTTTTT	CASSPPTGDEKLFF
-	TRBV5-1	TRBD1	TRBJ2-7	TGCGCCAGCAGCTTGAGGACAGGCTCCTACGAGCAGTACTTC	CASSLRTGSYEQYF
-	TRBV6-5	-	TRBJ2-1	TGTGCCAGCAGTTACGGAGCGGCCCGAGGGTACAATGAGCAGTTCTTC	CASSYGAARGYNEQFF
-	TRBV11-2	TRBD1	TRBJ1-2	TGTGCCAGCAGCACGAATACGGGACAGGGGGAAGGGCTGAATGGCTACACCTTC	CASSTNTGQGEGLNGYTF
-	TRBV11-2	-	TRBJ2-7	TGTGCCAGCAGCTTAGATATCCAGGGCCTTTCCTCCTACGAGCAGTACTTC	CASSLDIQGLSSYEQYF
few	TRBV5-1	TRBD2	TRBJ2-2	TGCGCCAGCAGCTCCGGGACTACATACACCGGGGAGCTGTTTTTT	CASSSGTTYTGELFF
-	TRBV2	-	TRBJ2-5	TGTGCCAGTAACTCCGGGACTCAAGAGACCCAGTACTTC	CASNSGTQETQYF
-	TRBV18	TRBD2	TRBJ2-4	TGTGCCAGCTCACCGGGACTAGCGCTTAAAAACATTCAGTACTTC	CASSPGLALKNIQYF
-	TRBV27	-	TRBJ2-3	TGTGCCAGCAGTACCCCATCCAGGGCAGATACGCAGTATTTT	CASSTPSRADTQYF